This is a list of T cell receptor beta chains from one sample in a study of blood T cells in healthy people across ages. MiXCR was run by TCRdb on the 5' RACE reads, yielding one entry per CDR3 protein. The sample comprises some 1 million distinct CDR3 sequences, around 45% of which are singletons, and approximately 20% rests with the top ten. Sequencing input: blood. These receptors were collected from a woman between 55 and 75 years old in good health. Each CDR3 is given with its conserved first and last residue. Each record gives: clone size, D gene, J gene, V gene, CDR3 DNA, CDR3 protein. A D gene is named only where the DNA matches it firmly. Size is stated for part of the rows, as once, few or many counts, or as a class when the clone is expanded.

clone size: once
D gene: TRBD1
J gene: TRBJ1-6
V gene: TRBV27
CDR3 DNA: TGTGCCAGCAGTTTCGGGACGGGACAGGGGATTTCACCCCTCCACTTT
CDR3 protein: CASSFGTGQGISPLHF

clone size: few
D gene: .
J gene: TRBJ2-7
V gene: TRBV14
CDR3 DNA: TGTGCCAGCAGCCCCAGGGGCGAGCTCTACAATGAGCAGTACTTC
CDR3 protein: CASSPRGELYNEQYF

clone size: few
D gene: .
J gene: TRBJ2-7
V gene: TRBV30
CDR3 DNA: TGTGCCTGGAGTTCTGGGCTCCACGAGCAGTACTTC
CDR3 protein: CAWSSGLHEQYF

clone size: few
D gene: .
J gene: TRBJ2-1
V gene: TRBV10-3
CDR3 DNA: TGTGCCATCAGTGACAACAGGGATTTAGAGCAGTTCTTC
CDR3 protein: CAISDNRDLEQFF

clone size: few
D gene: .
J gene: TRBJ2-4
V gene: TRBV20-1
CDR3 DNA: TGCAGTGCTAGAGCTACACTAGAGGACCTAGCCAAAAACATTCAGTACTTC
CDR3 protein: CSARATLEDLAKNIQYF

clone size: .
D gene: .
J gene: TRBJ2-1
V gene: TRBV2
CDR3 DNA: TGTGCCAGCAGTGAAGACTTTTGGGAGCAGTTCTTC
CDR3 protein: CASSEDFWEQFF

clone size: .
D gene: TRBD2
J gene: TRBJ2-1
V gene: TRBV30
CDR3 DNA: TGTGCCTGGAGGGGACTAGCGGACAATGAGCAGTTCTTC
CDR3 protein: CAWRGLADNEQFF

clone size: few
D gene: .
J gene: TRBJ1-1
V gene: TRBV7-9
CDR3 DNA: TGTGCCGGGTCCGAACTAGGGGGGAAGGGGGAAGCTTTCTTT
CDR3 protein: CAGSELGGKGEAFF

clone size: few
D gene: .
J gene: TRBJ2-6
V gene: TRBV10-3
CDR3 DNA: TGTGCCATCAGTGGAGCGATCGTCGGGGCCAACGTCCTGACTTTC
CDR3 protein: CAISGAIVGANVLTF

clone size: few
D gene: TRBD2
J gene: TRBJ2-7
V gene: TRBV20-1
CDR3 DNA: TGCAGTGCCAAAACTAGCGGGACCTACGAGCAGTACTTC
CDR3 protein: CSAKTSGTYEQYF

clone size: .
D gene: TRBD1
J gene: TRBJ2-4
V gene: TRBV2
CDR3 DNA: TGTGCCAGCACCCGGACAGGGTCGGGGGAGCAGTACTTC
CDR3 protein: CASTRTGSGEQYF

clone size: few
D gene: TRBD2
J gene: TRBJ2-7
V gene: TRBV28
CDR3 DNA: TGTGCCAGCGTACTAGCGGGAGGTTACGAGCAGTACTTC
CDR3 protein: CASVLAGGYEQYF

clone size: .
D gene: TRBD2
J gene: TRBJ2-5
V gene: TRBV20-1
CDR3 DNA: TGCAGTGCTAACGGAAGGTCCGGGAGGGAGACCCAGTACTTC
CDR3 protein: CSANGRSGRETQYF

clone size: many
D gene: TRBD2
J gene: TRBJ2-7
V gene: TRBV20-1
CDR3 DNA: TGCAGTGCTAGAGACCCTCTACTAGCGACATACGAGCAGTACTTC
CDR3 protein: CSARDPLLATYEQYF

clone size: .
D gene: .
J gene: TRBJ2-5
V gene: TRBV12-3/TRBV12-4
CDR3 DNA: TGTGCCAGCAGTGCAGGGTGGGAGCAGTACTTC
CDR3 protein: CASSAGWEQYF

clone size: once
D gene: TRBD1
J gene: TRBJ1-1
V gene: TRBV7-9
CDR3 DNA: TGTGCCAGCAGCTTAGTAACAGGGGGGACTGAAGCTTTCTTT
CDR3 protein: CASSLVTGGTEAFF

clone size: .
D gene: .
J gene: TRBJ1-5
V gene: TRBV12-3/TRBV12-4
CDR3 DNA: TGTGCCAGCAGTTTAGAAATAGGTGATCAGCCCCAGCATTTT
CDR3 protein: CASSLEIGDQPQHF

clone size: many
D gene: TRBD2
J gene: TRBJ2-7
V gene: TRBV4-2
CDR3 DNA: TGTGCCAGCAGCCAACTAGCGGACTCCTCCTACGAGCAGTACTTC
CDR3 protein: CASSQLADSSYEQYF

clone size: .
D gene: TRBD1
J gene: TRBJ1-5
V gene: TRBV28
CDR3 DNA: TGTGCCAGCAGTCGGGACAGGGGGTTTGAACAGCCCCAGCATTTT
CDR3 protein: CASSRDRGFEQPQHF

clone size: .
D gene: TRBD2
J gene: TRBJ2-7
V gene: TRBV5-1
CDR3 DNA: TGCGCCAGCAGCTCGGCTAGCGGAGCCTACAATGAGCAGTACTTC
CDR3 protein: CASSSASGAYNEQYF

clone size: .
D gene: TRBD1
J gene: TRBJ2-7
V gene: TRBV24-1
CDR3 DNA: TGTGCCACCAGTGACCAGGGACAGGACTTCAACGAGCAGTACTTC
CDR3 protein: CATSDQGQDFNEQYF

clone size: few
D gene: TRBD2
J gene: TRBJ2-7
V gene: TRBV2
CDR3 DNA: TGTGCCACCAAAGCGCCGAGGCTAGCGGACTCCTACGAGCAGTACTTC
CDR3 protein: CATKAPRLADSYEQYF

clone size: .
D gene: .
J gene: TRBJ2-3
V gene: TRBV3-1
CDR3 DNA: TGTGCCAGCAGCCAAGAATTGCGACGCACAGATACGCAGTATTTT
CDR3 protein: CASSQELRRTDTQYF

clone size: .
D gene: .
J gene: TRBJ2-7
V gene: TRBV27
CDR3 DNA: TGTGCCAGCAGAACCGGGTACTTGTTAAATGAGCAGTACTTC
CDR3 protein: CASRTGYLLNEQYF

clone size: .
D gene: .
J gene: TRBJ1-5
V gene: TRBV4-1
CDR3 DNA: TGCGCCAGCAGCCAAGAAGGCAGTATAGGGAATCAGCCCCAGCATTTT
CDR3 protein: CASSQEGSIGNQPQHF

clone size: .
D gene: .
J gene: TRBJ2-1
V gene: TRBV11-3
CDR3 DNA: TGTGCCAGCAGCAAAGGTGCGGGCTACACCCTCTACAATGAGCAGTTCTTC
CDR3 protein: CASSKGAGYTLYNEQFF

clone size: .
D gene: .
J gene: TRBJ1-6
V gene: TRBV6-1
CDR3 DNA: TGTGCCAGCAGTGAAGTAATCGGGGGCGGGAATTCACCCCTCCACTTT
CDR3 protein: CASSEVIGGGNSPLHF

clone size: .
D gene: .
J gene: TRBJ2-1
V gene: TRBV7-9
CDR3 DNA: TGTGCCAGCTTAGGGGACTTTTACAATGAGCAGTTCTTC
CDR3 protein: CASLGDFYNEQFF

clone size: few
D gene: .
J gene: TRBJ2-3
V gene: TRBV29-1
CDR3 DNA: TGCAGCGTTGAAGATGCTTCGGGGGGCCGGGACGGCACAGATACGCAGTATTTT
CDR3 protein: CSVEDASGGRDGTDTQYF

clone size: .
D gene: .
J gene: TRBJ2-3
V gene: TRBV5-1
CDR3 DNA: TGCGCCAGCAGCTTGAAGACACTGGCGGGCATCAGCACAGATACGCAGTATTTT
CDR3 protein: CASSLKTLAGISTDTQYF

clone size: .
D gene: .
J gene: TRBJ1-4
V gene: TRBV4-2
CDR3 DNA: TGTGCCAGCAGCCAAGGACAGGTTGGTGAAAAACTGTTTTTT
CDR3 protein: CASSQGQVGEKLFF

clone size: few
D gene: TRBD1
J gene: TRBJ1-2
V gene: TRBV7-2
CDR3 DNA: TGTGCCAGCAGATCCGGGACAGGTTCTAACTATGGCTACACCTTC
CDR3 protein: CASRSGTGSNYGYTF

clone size: .
D gene: TRBD2
J gene: TRBJ2-3
V gene: TRBV12-3/TRBV12-4
CDR3 DNA: TGTGCCAGCACCGTCGGGAGGGCCGGAGGAGATACGCAGTATTTT
CDR3 protein: CASTVGRAGGDTQYF

clone size: .
D gene: .
J gene: TRBJ2-5
V gene: TRBV5-1
CDR3 DNA: TGCGCCAGCAGCTCTGCACCGGGGGAGACCCAGTACTTC
CDR3 protein: CASSSAPGETQYF

clone size: .
D gene: .
J gene: TRBJ2-5
V gene: TRBV6-2/TRBV6-3
CDR3 DNA: TGTGCCAGCAGTGCCCTACTTGTGGGGACCCAGTACTTC
CDR3 protein: CASSALLVGTQYF

clone size: .
D gene: .
J gene: TRBJ1-2
V gene: TRBV28
CDR3 DNA: TGTGCCAGCAGTTTATCCCATGTCGGGACATTCAGGATCTATGGCTACACCTTC
CDR3 protein: CASSLSHVGTFRIYGYTF

clone size: .
D gene: .
J gene: TRBJ2-7
V gene: TRBV20-1
CDR3 DNA: TGCAGTGCAGAGGCCCGGGACACCCTCTCCTACGAGCAGTACTTC
CDR3 protein: CSAEARDTLSYEQYF

clone size: .
D gene: TRBD1
J gene: TRBJ2-4
V gene: TRBV5-1
CDR3 DNA: TGCGCCAGCAGCTGGAGGACAGGGGGAGTCTACAAGCAGTACTTC
CDR3 protein: CASSWRTGGVYKQYF

clone size: .
D gene: .
J gene: TRBJ1-1
V gene: TRBV2
CDR3 DNA: TGTGCCAGCACCCGAACCGGGGTGACCACTGAAGCTTTCTTT
CDR3 protein: CASTRTGVTTEAFF

clone size: .
D gene: .
J gene: TRBJ2-1
V gene: TRBV9
CDR3 DNA: TGTGCCAGCAGCGCCCCTGGGAGAAGTTACTACAATGAGCAGTTCTTC
CDR3 protein: CASSAPGRSYYNEQFF

clone size: .
D gene: .
J gene: TRBJ2-3
V gene: TRBV2
CDR3 DNA: TGTGCCAGCAGTGAGCGCGGGATTAGCACAGATACGCAGTATTTT
CDR3 protein: CASSERGISTDTQYF

clone size: .
D gene: .
J gene: TRBJ2-1
V gene: TRBV20-1
CDR3 DNA: TGCAGTGCTAGTCCGGCCAGTTCCCCCTACAATGAGCAGTTCTTC
CDR3 protein: CSASPASSPYNEQFF

clone size: .
D gene: TRBD1
J gene: TRBJ1-6
V gene: TRBV6-5
CDR3 DNA: TGTGCCAGCAGGGAACAGGGGGCTATGACACCCCTCCACTTT
CDR3 protein: CASREQGAMTPLHF

clone size: few
D gene: .
J gene: TRBJ2-5
V gene: TRBV20-1
CDR3 DNA: TGCAGTGCGCCAAGGGCGAGGAGGGCCAACTCCCAGTACTTC
CDR3 protein: CSAPRARRANSQYF

clone size: .
D gene: .
J gene: TRBJ2-7
V gene: TRBV20-1
CDR3 DNA: TGCAGTGCTAGATCGATCGAACGGGAGACAGGGAATGAGCAGTACTTC
CDR3 protein: CSARSIERETGNEQYF

clone size: .
D gene: .
J gene: TRBJ2-1
V gene: TRBV28
CDR3 DNA: TGTACCAGCAGTAACTACGATGCGCAGTTCTTC
CDR3 protein: CTSSNYDAQFF

clone size: .
D gene: .
J gene: TRBJ2-3
V gene: TRBV7-3
CDR3 DNA: TGTGCCAGCAGCCCATCTAGGGGAAGAGACAGCACAGATACGCAGTATTTT
CDR3 protein: CASSPSRGRDSTDTQYF